The 6 T cell receptor beta chains in this list originate from one sample, sequenced in a study of Graves' ophthalmopathy and Graves' hyperthyroidism. The sequenced template was RNA, covering the TCR beta CDR3 region. HTBI primers were used in a first-round RT-PCR, which preceded a second-round multiplex PCR. MiXCR, applied by TCRdb to the multiplex PCR reads, yields one record per CDR3 protein. This table has approximately 210,000 distinct CDR3 sequences, about a fifth appearing once. The sample was peripheral blood. Receptor source: a woman in her forties or fifties with Graves' ophthalmopathy.

The chain recombines TRBV6-1 with TRBJ2-6; 7 bases are a match to TRBD2. The CDR3 is 16 residues long. The V gene end was trimmed by 4 bases and the J gene end by 2 bases; junction bases not matched to a gene: 5. Germline V gene lookup returns CDR1 MNHNS and CDR2 SASEGT. CDR3 sequence: CASSGRGGAGANVLTF. The DNA of the CDR3 is TGTGCCAGCAGTGGCCGCGGGGGAGCTGGGGCCAACGTCCTGACTTTC.

This clonotype has at least ten counts. CDR3 coding DNA: TGCAGTGCCTCAGACGCCACCCTCGGTGCTTTCTTT. This translates into CSASDATLGAFF. This rearrangement joins TRBV20-1 to TRBJ1-1; D remains ambiguous. The V and J ends lost 6 bases and 11 bases respectively, with 19 bases between them. This CDR3 is built from 12 residues. Germline lookup yields CDR1 DFQATT and CDR2 SNEGSKA (reference sequence).

The genes are TRBV30 and TRBJ2-2; 9 bases match TRBD2. The CDR3 has 16 residues. CDR1 GTSNPN and CDR2 SVGIG come from the germline V gene (reference sequence). V shed 2 bases, J shed 6 bases, and the junction held 10 bases outside the gene matches. CDR3 coding DNA: TGTGCCTGGAGTAGCAGTCGCGGGAGGGTATCCGGGGAGCTGTTTTTT. Translated: CAWSSSRGRVSGELFF.

This clonotype was seen ten or more times. The chain links TRBV29-1 to TRBJ1-5; D may be TRBD1 (5 bases). The CDR3 sequence is 13 residues long. V was shortened by 7 bases and J by 2 bases, with 12 bases between the two germline ends. Germline V CDR1 and CDR2: SQVTM, ANQGSEA. CDR3 DNA sequence: TGCAGCGCAAGGGACGGCGGCAATCAGCCCCAGCATTTT. It is translated as CSARDGGNQPQHF.

The J gene is TRBJ1-1, the V gene TRBV6-2 or TRBV6-3; D unresolved. This CDR3 has 17 residues. Germline V gene data show CDR1 as MNHEY and CDR2 as SVGEGT. V lost 2 bases and J 1 base, leaving 17 bases between the germline ends. CDR3 nucleotide sequence: TGTGCCAGCAGTTACCCGGCCCTCATTGAGGCGAACACTGAAGCTTTCTTT. Translating it yields CASSYPALIEANTEAFF.

The chain recombines TRBV6-2 or TRBV6-3 with TRBJ2-7; 7 bases agree with TRBD2. The germline V gene encodes CDR1 MNHEY and CDR2 SVGEGT. Unmatched junction bases numbered 11, after V lost 6 bases and J lost 0 bases. The CDR3 is made up of 16 amino acids. CDR3 sequence: CASSLSRLAVSYEQYF. CDR3 DNA sequence: TGTGCCAGCAGCCTAAGCAGGCTAGCGGTCTCCTACGAGCAGTACTTC.